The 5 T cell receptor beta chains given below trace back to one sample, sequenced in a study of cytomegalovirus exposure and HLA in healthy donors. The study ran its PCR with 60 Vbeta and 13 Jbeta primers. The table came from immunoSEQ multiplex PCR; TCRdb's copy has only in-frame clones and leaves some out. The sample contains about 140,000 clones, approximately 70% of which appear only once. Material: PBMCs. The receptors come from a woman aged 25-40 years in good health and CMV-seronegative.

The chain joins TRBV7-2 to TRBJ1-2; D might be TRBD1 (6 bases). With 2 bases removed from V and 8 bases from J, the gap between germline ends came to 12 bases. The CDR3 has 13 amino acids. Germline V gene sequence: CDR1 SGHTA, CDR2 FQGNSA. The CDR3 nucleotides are TGTGCCAGCAGCTTAAACAGGGTTAGGGGCTACACCTTC. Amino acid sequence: CASSLNRVRGYTF.

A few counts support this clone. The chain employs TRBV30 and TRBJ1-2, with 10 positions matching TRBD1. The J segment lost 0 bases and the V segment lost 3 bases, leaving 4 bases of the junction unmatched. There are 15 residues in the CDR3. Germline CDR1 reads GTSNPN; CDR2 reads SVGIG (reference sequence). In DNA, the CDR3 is TGTGCCTGGAGGACAGGGGGCCAAGCTAACTATGGCTACACCTTC. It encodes CAWRTGGQANYGYTF.

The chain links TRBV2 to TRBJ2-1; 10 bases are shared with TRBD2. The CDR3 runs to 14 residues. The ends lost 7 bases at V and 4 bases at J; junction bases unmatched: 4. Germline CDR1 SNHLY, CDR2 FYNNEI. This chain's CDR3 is CASTGTSAYNEQFF. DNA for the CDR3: TGTGCCAGCACCGGGACTAGCGCTTACAATGAGCAGTTCTTC.

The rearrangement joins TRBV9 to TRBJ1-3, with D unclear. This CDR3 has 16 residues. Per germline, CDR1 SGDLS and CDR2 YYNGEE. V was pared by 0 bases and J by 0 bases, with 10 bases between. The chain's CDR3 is CASSVGEGSSGNTIYF. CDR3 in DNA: TGTGCCAGCAGCGTAGGTGAGGGCTCCTCTGGAAACACCATATATTTT.

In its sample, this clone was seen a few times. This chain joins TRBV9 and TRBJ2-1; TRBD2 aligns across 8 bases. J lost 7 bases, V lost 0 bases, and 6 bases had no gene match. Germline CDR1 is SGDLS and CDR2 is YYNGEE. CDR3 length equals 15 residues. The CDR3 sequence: CASSVDSGSFNEQFF. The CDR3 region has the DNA TGTGCCAGCAGCGTAGACAGCGGGAGTTTTAATGAGCAGTTCTTC.